This T cell receptor beta chain was retrieved from a study of post-analysis software for immune sequencing data. At the level of the study: The cohort encompassed relapsing-remitting, secondary progressive and progressive-relapsing multiple sclerosis disease courses.

Between the trimmed V and J ends, which lost 6 bases and 4 bases, there was a span of 15 bases. CDR3 length: 14 amino acids. CDR1 is SEHNR and CDR2 is FQNEAQ in the germline V gene (reference sequence). This clonotype appeared a few times. The antigen is unknown. Overall study results and limits: Same-batch samples co-clustered strongly by F measure. Significantly lower normalized Chao1 diversity was seen in multiple sclerosis patients than in controls. Relative to controls, patients had five TRBV segments at higher frequency, with TRBV5-6, TRBV5-1 and TRBV20-1 among these.

Built from TCR beta cDNA, the libraries had unique molecular identifiers in them. The authors obtained roughly 0.5 million cDNA molecules from roughly 1 to 10 million T cells. TCRdb re-derived calls from the PCR reads in MiXCR, one entry per CDR3 protein. This table holds about 800,000 distinct CDR3 sequences, approximately 30% found once. V is TRBV7-9 and J is TRBJ2-5, with D tentatively TRBD2 (5 bases). This sequence was found in a girl aged 5 to 17 with multiple sclerosis. What was sequenced was blood. Here the CDR3 reads CASRSIGVGETQYF. Here the CDR3 DNA reads TGTGCCAGCAGGTCTATCGGGGTTGGAGAGACCCAGTACTTC.